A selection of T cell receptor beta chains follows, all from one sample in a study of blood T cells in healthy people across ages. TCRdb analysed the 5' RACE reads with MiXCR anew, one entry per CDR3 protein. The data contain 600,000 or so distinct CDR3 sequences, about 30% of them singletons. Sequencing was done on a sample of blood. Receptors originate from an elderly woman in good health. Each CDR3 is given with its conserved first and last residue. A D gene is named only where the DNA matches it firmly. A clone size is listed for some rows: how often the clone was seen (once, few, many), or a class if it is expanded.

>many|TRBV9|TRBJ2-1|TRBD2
CASSPRLAPSSYNEQFF
TGTGCCAGCAGCCCTCGACTAGCGCCTAGCTCCTACAATGAGCAGTTCTTC
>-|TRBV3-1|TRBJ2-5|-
CASSRDWSGETQYF
TGTGCCAGCAGCCGAGACTGGTCCGGGGAGACCCAGTACTTC
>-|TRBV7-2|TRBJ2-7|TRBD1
CASSLDRVYYEQYF
TGTGCCAGCAGCCTCGACAGGGTCTACTACGAGCAGTACTTC
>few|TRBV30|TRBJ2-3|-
CAWLSTRASTDTQYF
TGTGCCTGGCTTTCCACCAGGGCTAGCACAGATACGCAGTATTTT
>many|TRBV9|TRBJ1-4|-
CASSVGLVNEKLFF
TGTGCCAGCAGCGTAGGGCTGGTTAATGAAAAACTGTTTTTT
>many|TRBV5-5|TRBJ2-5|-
CASSFGRTVGETQYF
TGTGCCAGCAGCTTCGGACGAACGGTGGGAGAGACCCAGTACTTC
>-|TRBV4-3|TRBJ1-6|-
CASGQGRDSPLHF
TGCGCCAGCGGTCAGGGTAGGGACTCACCCCTCCACTTT
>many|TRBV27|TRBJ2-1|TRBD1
CASCRVGTANEQFF
TGTGCCAGCTGTAGAGTCGGGACAGCCAATGAGCAGTTCTTC
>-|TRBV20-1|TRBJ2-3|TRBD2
CSASGGGSGRADTQYF
TGCAGTGCTAGCGGTGGTGGTAGCGGGAGGGCAGATACGCAGTATTTT
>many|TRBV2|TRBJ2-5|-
CASSERGWETQYF
TGTGCCAGCAGTGAGAGGGGGTGGGAGACCCAGTACTTC
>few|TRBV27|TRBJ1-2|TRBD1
CASRQGGYGYTF
TGTGCCAGCCGACAGGGTGGGTATGGCTACACCTTC
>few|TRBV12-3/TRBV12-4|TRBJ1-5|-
CASSLAGGINQPQHF
TGTGCCAGCAGTTTAGCGGGGGGGATCAATCAGCCCCAGCATTTT
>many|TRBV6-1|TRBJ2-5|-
CASSSDPSRVETQYF
TGTGCCAGCAGTTCTGACCCTTCTCGAGTGGAGACCCAGTACTTC
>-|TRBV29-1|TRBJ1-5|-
CCVGAGNQPQHF
TGCTGCGTTGGGGCAGGCAATCAGCCCCAGCATTTT
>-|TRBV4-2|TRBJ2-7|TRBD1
CASSQVLPRDRGDEQYF
TGTGCCAGCAGCCAAGTACTCCCACGGGACAGGGGTGACGAGCAGTACTTC
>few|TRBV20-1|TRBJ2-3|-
CSARDKRLTDTQYF
TGCAGTGCTAGAGATAAGCGACTAACAGATACGCAGTATTTT
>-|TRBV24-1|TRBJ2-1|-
CATSVLGGDEQFF
TGTGCCACCAGTGTTTTAGGGGGTGATGAGCAGTTCTTC
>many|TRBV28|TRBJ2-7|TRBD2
CASTGGGRHEQYF
TGTGCCAGCACCGGGGGGGGGCGACACGAGCAGTACTTC
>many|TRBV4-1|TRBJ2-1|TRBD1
CASSQGTGGYNEQFF
TGCGCCAGCAGCCAAGGGACAGGGGGGTACAATGAGCAGTTCTTC
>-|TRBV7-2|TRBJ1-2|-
CASSLVGGRNYTF
TGTGCCAGCAGCTTAGTGGGGGGGAGAAACTACACCTTC
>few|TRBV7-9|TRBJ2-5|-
CASSFQGNEQYF
TGTGCCAGCAGCTTTCAGGGCAATGAGCAGTACTTC
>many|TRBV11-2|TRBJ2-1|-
CASSLIGGTGSYNEQFF
TGTGCCAGCAGCCTTATAGGGGGTACAGGATCCTACAATGAGCAGTTCTTC
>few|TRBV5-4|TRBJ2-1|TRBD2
CASSLPGGGAFNEQFF
TGTGCCAGCAGCCTCCCGGGCGGGGGGGCTTTCAATGAGCAGTTCTTC
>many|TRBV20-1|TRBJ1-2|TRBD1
CSAITGGGYGYTF
TGCAGTGCTATTACAGGGGGCGGCTATGGCTACACCTTC
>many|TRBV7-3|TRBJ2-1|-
CASSAGTANEQFF
TGTGCCAGCAGCGCCGGGACCGCCAATGAGCAGTTCTTC
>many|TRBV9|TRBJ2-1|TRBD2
CASSVEGLAGGEQFF
TGTGCCAGCAGCGTAGAGGGTCTAGCGGGAGGTGAGCAGTTCTTC